Only a few counts were recorded for the clone carrying this T cell receptor beta chain. Documented time point: newly diagnosed GD, antithyroid drugs for less than 3 months. PBMC RNA was the source of the TCR library. Construction of TCR beta libraries relied on iRepertoire HTBI primers and on Arm-PCR targeting CDR3 regions. Each CDR3 protein is one row after TCRdb ran MiXCR on the multiplex PCR reads. The sample holds around 450,000 distinct CDR3 sequences, 14% to 15% seen once. From germline, CDR1 is LGHNA and CDR2 YSLEER. The CDR3 is 17 amino acids. The V gene lost 2 bases and the J gene lost 0 bases, with 16 bases spanning the gap. The source of the sample is a study of regulatory T cells in long-lasting Graves disease. These data also featured in a second study, about T cells in Graves' hyperthyroidism and ophthalmopathy. That study reports: Hyperthyroidism of Graves' type that showed no ophthalmopathy progression within 18 months was stable.

The rearrangement uses TRBV4-3 and TRBJ1-1, with D perhaps TRBD1 (5 bases). This receptor was identified in a woman aged 40 to 50 with Graves disease. Sequencing used peripheral blood mononuclear cells (PBMCs), obtained at new diagnosis, from a patient treated with antithyroid drugs. The CDR3 is CASSQWIGTEMNTEAFF. The CDR3 nucleotides are TGCGCCAGCAGCCAATGGATCGGGACTGAAATGAACACTGAAGCTTTCTTT.